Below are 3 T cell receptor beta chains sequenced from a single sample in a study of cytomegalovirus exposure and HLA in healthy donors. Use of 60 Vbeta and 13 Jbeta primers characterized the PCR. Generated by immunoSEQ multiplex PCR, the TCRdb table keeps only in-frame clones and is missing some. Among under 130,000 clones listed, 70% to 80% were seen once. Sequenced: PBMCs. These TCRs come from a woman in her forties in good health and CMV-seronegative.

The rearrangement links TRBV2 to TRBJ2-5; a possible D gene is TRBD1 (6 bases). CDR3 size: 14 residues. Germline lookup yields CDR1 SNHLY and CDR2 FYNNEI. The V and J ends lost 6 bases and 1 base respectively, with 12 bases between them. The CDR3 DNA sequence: TGTGCCAGCAGAAAGGGGGTTGTCCAAGAGACCCAGTACTTC. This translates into CASRKGVVQETQYF.

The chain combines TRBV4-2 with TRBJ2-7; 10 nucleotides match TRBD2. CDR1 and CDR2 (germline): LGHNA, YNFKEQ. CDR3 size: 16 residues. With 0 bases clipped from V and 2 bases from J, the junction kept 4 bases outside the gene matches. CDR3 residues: CASSQESLAGAYEQYF. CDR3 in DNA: TGTGCCAGCAGCCAAGAGAGCCTAGCGGGAGCCTACGAGCAGTACTTC.

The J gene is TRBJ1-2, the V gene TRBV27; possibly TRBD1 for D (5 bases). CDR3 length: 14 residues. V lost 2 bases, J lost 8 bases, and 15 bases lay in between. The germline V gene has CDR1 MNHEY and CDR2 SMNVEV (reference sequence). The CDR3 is CASSLVNGARGYTF. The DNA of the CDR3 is TGTGCCAGCAGTTTAGTTAATGGGGCGCGGGGCTACACCTTC.